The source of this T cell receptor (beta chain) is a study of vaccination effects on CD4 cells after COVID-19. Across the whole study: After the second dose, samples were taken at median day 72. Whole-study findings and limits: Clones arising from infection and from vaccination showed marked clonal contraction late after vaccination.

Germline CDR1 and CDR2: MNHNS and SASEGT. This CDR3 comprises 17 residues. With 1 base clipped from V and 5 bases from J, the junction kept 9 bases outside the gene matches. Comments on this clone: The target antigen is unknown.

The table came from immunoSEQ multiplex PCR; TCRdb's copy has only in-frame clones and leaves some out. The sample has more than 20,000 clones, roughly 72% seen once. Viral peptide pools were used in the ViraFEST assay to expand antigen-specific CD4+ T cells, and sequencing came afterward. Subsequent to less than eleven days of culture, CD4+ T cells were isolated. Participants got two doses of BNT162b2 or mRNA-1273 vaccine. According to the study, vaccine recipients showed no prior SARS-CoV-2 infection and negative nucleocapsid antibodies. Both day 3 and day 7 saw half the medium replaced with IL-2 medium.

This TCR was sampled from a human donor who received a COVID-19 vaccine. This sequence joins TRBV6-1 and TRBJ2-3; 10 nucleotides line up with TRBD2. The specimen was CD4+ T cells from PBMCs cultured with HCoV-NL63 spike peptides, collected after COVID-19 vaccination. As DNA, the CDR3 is TGTGCCAGCAGTGAAGAGTGGAGCGGGGGGGATGGAGATACGCAGTATTTT. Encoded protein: CASSEEWSGGDGDTQYF.